This T cell receptor (beta chain) was identified in a study of T cells after yellow fever vaccination. As TCR cDNA was made by 5'RACE template switching, a universal primer site and UMIs were added. TCRdb independently ran MiXCR on the 5' RACE reads; one entry per CDR3 protein. The sample lists hundreds of thousands of distinct CDR3 sequences; 11% were seen once. V was pared by 5 bases and J by 6 bases, with 10 bases between. This CDR3 region has 12 residues. The germline gives CDR1 SEHNR, CDR2 FQNEAQ (reference sequence). This clonotype was seen a few times. The antigen remains undetermined. Study-wide results and limits: In post-booster samples, most primary-vaccination clones reappeared (approximately 95% CD4, over 70% CD8). On re-exposure, the response was weaker but peaked faster, at day 5 versus 15. Abundant clonotypes from the bulk population could contaminate FACS-sorted repertoires.

The rearrangement uses TRBV7-9 and TRBJ1-1; D ambiguous. The sequence was collected from a man aged 18-30 years who received the YFV17D yellow fever vaccine. Sequencing used PBMCs, obtained on the day of the first yellow fever vaccination. CDR3 in amino acids: CASSPVGSEAFF. As DNA, the CDR3 is TGTGCCAGCAGCCCGGTGGGCTCTGAAGCTTTCTTT.